Only a few counts were recorded for the clone carrying this T cell receptor beta chain. The antigen is unknown. The record originates from a study of cytomegalovirus exposure and HLA in healthy donors. Study-wide results and limits: Within a later analysis, the majority of CMV-associated TCR beta chains appeared HLA-restricted.

This CDR3 is built from 15 residues. Germline loops: CDR1 LNHDA, CDR2 SQIVND (reference sequence). V shed 6 bases, J shed 1 base, and the junction held 8 bases outside the gene matches. Primers included in the PCR were 60 Vbeta and 13 Jbeta primers. Here immunoSEQ multiplex PCR was the method, and the copy in TCRdb shows in-frame clones only, minus some. Of 120,000 or so clones in the sample, 75% to 90% were seen once. The TCR comes from a man aged 30 to 39 in good health and CMV-seronegative. The sequenced material came from PBMCs. J is TRBJ1-1 and V is TRBV19, with 7 bases matching TRBD1. The CDR3 DNA reads TGTGCCAGTAGGGTCCTGGACAGGCGGAACACTGAAGCTTTCTTT. Translated: CASRVLDRRNTEAFF.